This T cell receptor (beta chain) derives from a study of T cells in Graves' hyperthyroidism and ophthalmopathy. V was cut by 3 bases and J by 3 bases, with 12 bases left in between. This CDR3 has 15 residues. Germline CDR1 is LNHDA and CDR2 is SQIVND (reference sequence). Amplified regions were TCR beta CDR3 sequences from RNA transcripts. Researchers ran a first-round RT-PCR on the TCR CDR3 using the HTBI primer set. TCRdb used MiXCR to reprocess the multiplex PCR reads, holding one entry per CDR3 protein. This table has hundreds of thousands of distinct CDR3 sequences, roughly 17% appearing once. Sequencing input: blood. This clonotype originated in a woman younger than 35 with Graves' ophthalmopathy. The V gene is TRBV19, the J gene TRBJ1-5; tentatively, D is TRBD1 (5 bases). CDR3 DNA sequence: TGTGCCAGTAGTATCCAGGGAGAATTCAATCAGCCCCAGCATTTT. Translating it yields CASSIQGEFNQPQHF.